This entry describes one T cell receptor (beta chain). There is no known antigen for this receptor. No quality values exist for individual bases; no much larger clone is one base distant. This record belongs to a study of cytomegalovirus exposure and HLA in healthy donors (dated by TCRdb to 2016 to 2017). Notes on the research overall: An earlier analysis of some 550 of the donors reported more than 250 Gb of sequence data and roughly 110 million unique TCR beta sequences from roughly 200 million T cells. About 280 gigabases of sequencing data and approximately 91 million unique TCR sequences made up an early release that covered approximately 620 HLA-typed donors. Of the approximately 400 genotyped donors, roughly 85% fell in the genetic ancestry cluster associated with self-reported Caucasian donors. The aim of the study was to test whether cataloging public T cell receptors could identify signatures of past pathogen exposure. The T cell repertoires of under 750 subjects were profiled by immunosequencing and related to cytomegalovirus serostatus. In addition to the first cohort of 500 to 850 subjects, a separate validation cohort of 130 or so different subjects was used. The study combined high-throughput TCR immunosequencing, statistical association of individual TCRs with disease status, and machine learning to predict cytomegalovirus infection status. A later analysis re-examined previously published TCR beta repertoires from just over 650 donors and added high-resolution HLA genotyping to investigate patterns of TCR occurrence. In the later analysis, no new phenotypic data were used to find candidate immune exposures; instead, reliance was placed on TCR beta sequences and their occurrence across donors. In an earlier analysis of roughly 580 of the donors, high-throughput TCR beta sequencing was used to judge whether each TCR beta V gene segment behaved as functional or pseudogenic. Donor age, sex, ethnicity and CMV serostatus were compiled alongside the repertoire data. In a later genetic analysis, genome-wide SNP genotypes for about three fifths of the roughly 670 donors were used, and that subset was treated as a discovery cohort. Every discovery cohort repertoire had been produced on one sequencing platform. HLA typing covered class I and class II loci at four-digit resolution. The number of donors typed differed by locus, with 629-630 for A, B, C, DRB1 and DQB1, around 560 for DQA1, about 610 for DPA1, and approximately 470 for DPB1. Four to six DR-DQ haplotypes were handled as single units for association and clustering, since linkage in the cohort was strong. Across approximately 400 genotyped donors of the cohort, an average of about 240,000 unique TCR beta nucleotide sequences per donor were sequenced, and roughly a sixth of those sequences were non-productive.

Library generation was performed with the immunoSEQ multiplex PCR assay. A mixture of 60 forward primers for TCR Vbeta segments and 13 reverse primers for TCR Jbeta segments was used in the multiplex PCR. The CDR3 region of rearranged TCR beta genes was amplified from genomic DNA by a multiplex PCR assay. The amplified TCR beta libraries were sequenced on the Illumina HiSeq System as 87-base-pair reads. On the authors' methods: Across the 670 or so repertoires, a later analysis counted roughly 77 million unique TCR beta chains, 9 million to 14 million of which were shared by at least two donors. Raw reads were error-corrected and collapsed into unique sequences by a nearest-neighbor algorithm in which closely related sequences were merged to remove PCR and sequencing errors. CDR3 sequences were aligned to IMGT reference sequences to assign V, D and J gene segments. For a sequence to be retained, at least a six-nucleotide match to both a V gene segment and a J gene segment was required. A rearrangement was called productive if the CDR3 had no stop codons and remained in frame with V and J, and every other rearrangement was called non-productive. Following IMGT convention, CDR3 was defined as the stretch from the second conserved V-encoded cysteine up to the conserved J-encoded phenylalanine. The earlier analysis of roughly 590 of the donors excluded sequences that lacked an unambiguous match to a single V gene segment. An earlier analysis of several hundred of the donors called V segments functional above 56.7% productive rearrangements and segregating when the between-donor standard deviation exceeded 5%. To diagnose cytomegalovirus status from the catalog of TCR beta chain sequences, a statistical classification framework was built. V and J gene assignment, in a later analysis, came from comparing TCR nucleotide sequences with IMGT/GENE-DB human TR gene sequences. In a later analysis, CDR3 sequences and most-parsimonious VDJ recombination scenarios were assigned using the TCRdist pipeline. A later analysis defined each TCR beta chain by its CDR3 amino acid sequence plus V-gene family, and excluded reads lacking a unique V-gene family. In a later analysis, 500 to 700 highly shared, low-generation-probability nucleotide sequences were removed to address suspected cross-contamination and a sequencing artifact. A later analysis calculated a clonal expansion index for each public chain from normalized within-repertoire ranks of inferred template counts. A later analysis computed generation probabilities with a VDJ recombination model fitted to out-of-frame rearrangements, and checked the results against IGoR. Hypergeometric tests were used in a later analysis to score TCR-TCR, TCR-HLA and TCR-CMV co-occurrence, with a repertoire-size bias correction applied to the TCR pairs. False discovery rates were estimated in a later analysis by permuting HLA or CMV assignments 20 times. A later analysis grouped co-occurring TCRs with DBSCAN, adding TCRdist sequence similarity when clustering within HLA-allele-positive subsets. Repertoires with fewer than 30,000 or more than 120,000 public chains were left out of co-occurrence clustering, as were about 5 repertoires with anomalous nucleotide sharing. Held by TCRdb, this immuneACCESS table contains in-frame sequences only and omits some clones. Under half of the omission traces to an unresolved V gene where checked; the cause of the rest is unknown. V, J and clone size are those of that table, while D and trimming were read from the DNA. For this sample the table gives 280,000 or so clones, of which 70% to 90% were detected only once. About 2% of the sample rests with the top ten.

General study outcomes and caveats: Most TCR sequences were seen in very few donors, while some public TCRs were found in many individuals. According to a later analysis, most CMV-associated TCR beta chains appeared to be HLA-restricted, and the HLA associations seemed to be driven largely by CMV exposure. A later analysis associated about 17,000 TCR beta sequences with specific HLA alleles at a false discovery rate of 0.05. Assigning TCR associations to individual alleles was difficult when HLA alleles, especially DR and DQ, strongly co-occurred. Roughly uniform sequencing depth across donors was assumed in presence/absence analyses, although this assumption may not hold. Because the 87-base-pair reads could not distinguish some IMGT-functional V segments, including TRBV6-2 and TRBV6-3, those segments were excluded. Because HLA typing was unavailable for some donors at each locus, only the typed subset was used in association tests. The study gave a list of over 150 TCR beta chains associated with cytomegalovirus. Because counts were too low, fewer than 20 rarely observed V segments, including chromosome 9 orphons, were excluded from the earlier analysis of fewer than 650 of the donors. In vitro tests confirmed that a few of the cytomegalovirus-associated TCR beta chains recognize cytomegalovirus antigens. CMV serostatus was the only immune exposure information available for the cohort. A group of highly shared sequence variants was considered likely to be a technical artifact of the sequencing pipeline. The authors suggested that the approach could potentially be generalized to other disease states and immunological phenotypes. Only TCR beta chains were sequenced in this cohort, and the absence of alpha or paired-chain data limited detectable features. In a later analysis, several top co-occurrence clusters were reported to appear linked to parvovirus B19, influenza, CMV and Epstein-Barr virus. An earlier analysis of around 600 of the donors showed that most TCR beta V segments appeared in productive rearrangements either about 87% or about 30% of the time, which broadly matched IMGT annotations. In a later analysis, HLA-associated TCR beta chains were found to be more clonally expanded and to have lower generation probabilities than equally common non-associated chains. Compared with the roughly 710-donor mean, donors in an Asian-associated ancestry cluster had fewer N-insertions in productive TCRs, according to a later genetic analysis. Cytomegalovirus status was reported to be diagnosed by the classifier with high specificity and sensitivity in both the original and validation cohorts. A further reported finding was that TCR beta sequences accurately predicted the HLA-A and HLA-B alleles for most subjects in the first cohort. A later analysis found that TCR association rates varied across HLA loci, with DRB1 alleles showing the most associated TCRs and HLA-C alleles the fewest. Correlated functional status among segregating V segments might be attributable to linkage disequilibrium, but an unknown experimental factor could not be ruled out. A later genetic analysis associated a missense DCLRE1C variant with V-gene and J-gene trimming of TCR beta chains, and an independent cohort replicated the association.

Taken from the germline V gene, the CDR1 and CDR2 loops are MGHRA and YSYEKL. Cut back by 4 bases and 4 bases, the V and J ends lie 16 bases apart. The CDR3 contains 15 residues, cysteine and phenylalanine counted. Only the CDR3 DNA stays, 45 bases, in frame from base 1. In total, approximately 700 healthy bone marrow donors made up the cohort. At the time of sampling, every cohort member was nominally healthy, though immune exposures that went unrecorded were likely present. The donor was CMV seronegative and belonged to the group of 350 to 400 seronegative cohort members. A peripheral blood sample was collected from each donor, and TCR beta sequencing was performed on peripheral blood mononuclear cells. The Qiagen DNeasy Blood Extraction Kit was used to extract genomic DNA from the blood cell samples.

This TCR was sampled from a woman aged 18 to 35 in good health and CMV-seronegative. The sequencing input was PBMCs. The sequence joins TRBV4-1 to TRBJ1-1; the D gene is not confidently resolved. CDR3 loop: CASSPLGIGSTEAFF. The bases read TGCGCCAGCAGCCCCCTCGGGATCGGTAGCACTGAAGCTTTCTTT.